This T cell receptor beta chain was observed in a study of tumor-infiltrating lymphocytes in primary liver carcinoma. Turning to the study itself: Ranging in age from 30 to 69 years, the patients were men and women. Broader study findings: Blood trailed tumors significantly in top-250-clone fraction (p = 0.039).

cDNA specific to TCR beta was made from 450 to 500 ng of total RNA, with a constant-region primer employed for priming. Investigators got TCR beta libraries out of three nested multiplex PCR rounds, done with slightly modified ARM-PCR. TCRdb independently ran MiXCR on the multiplex PCR reads; one entry per CDR3 protein. The table lists over 250,000 distinct CDR3 sequences, roughly three fifths of them singletons. The source of the blood RNA was unsorted whole blood, and germline DNA was extracted as well. Patients were chronically HBV-infected and treatment-naive. For this clonotype: As yet, its antigen is unknown. At one end, the junction sequence differs from germline, possibly due to a read error.

The sample taken for sequencing was peripheral blood. The TCR was taken from a woman aged 30 to 39 with primary liver carcinoma and hepatitis B virus infection.

The CDR3 nucleotides read TGCGCCAGCGGCTTAGATTTAAATGAAAAACTGTTTTTT. Residues: CASGLDLNEKLFF. This chain connects TRBV11-3 to TRBJ1-4; D not certain. Germline V gene data show CDR1 as SGHNT and CDR2 as YENEEA. The CDR3 has 13 amino acids.